This T cell receptor (beta chain) was documented in a study of blood T cell repertoires in COVID-19. The wider study: Sites in the United States, Italy and Spain provided acute and convalescent COVID-19 samples. Sources were T cells, B-cell-depleted T cells, or PBMCs; the material itself was cDNA or gDNA.

In the original analysis: It was from reference gene primer amplification that nucleated cell counts were estimated. TCRdb keeps only in-frame clones here, not all; method: immunoSEQ multiplex PCR. The DNA was the basis for D and trimming; V, J and clone size are from that table. The table lists about 90,000 clones, about 86% of them singletons. The sample was peripheral blood. This clonotype originated in a man at least 80 years old with active or convalescent COVID-19.

CDR3 in amino acids: CASSPAQDRQEKLFF. CDR3 DNA: TGTGCCAGCAGCCCAGCACAGGACAGACAAGAAAAACTGTTTTTT. The V gene is TRBV9, the J gene TRBJ1-4, with D possibly TRBD1 on 6 matching bases. Trimming took off 4 bases at V and 8 bases at J, with 18 bases between the two ends. CDR3 length equals 15 residues. Germline V CDR1 and CDR2: SGDLS, YYNGEE.